This T cell receptor (beta chain) was captured by sequencing in a study of blood T cell repertoires in COVID-19 (dated by TCRdb to 2019 to 2021). With regard to the full study: Collaborator samples came from the United States, Italy and Spain and covered acute and convalescent phases of COVID-19. The material from the prospective study consisted of cDNA or gDNA derived from T cells, B-cell-depleted T cells, or PBMCs. A freely available public database, intended as a resource for researchers studying the immune response to SARS-CoV-2, is where the repertoires were released. Samples were obtained from the ongoing ImmuneRACE study (first 160 participants) and from 1,200 or so subjects provided by 6 global collaborators. HLA class I and class II types, where available, came from metadata supplied by the sample provider rather than from assay-based typing. A de-identified subject ID, COVID-19 status, age in years and sex were almost always included in the sample metadata. Deeply sampled blood TCRbeta repertoires from subjects exposed to, actively infected with, or recovered from COVID-19 were included in the dataset.

Participants in the prospective study were aged 18 to 89 years, lived in under 30 United States geographic areas, and enrolled through a virtual design. Cohort assignment in the prospective study relied on participant-reported clinical history from a screening survey and a study questionnaire. ImmuneRACE Cohort 3 recovered participants were defined by two consecutive negative NP/OP PCR tests, healthcare professional clearance, or symptom resolution. Each participant in the prospective study had whole blood, serum and a nasopharyngeal or oropharyngeal swab collected by mobile phlebotomists. Participants in the prospective study had the option to provide additional blood draws and questionnaires over an approximately 2-month period. Blood samples from the prospective study were shipped frozen or at room temperature prior to DNA extraction. This clone was counted a single time. What antigen it recognizes has not been identified. Within one base of it there is no much larger clone, and no base qualities were kept.

The CDR3 numbers 17 residues from cysteine through phenylalanine. Just the 51-base CDR3 DNA is kept, in frame starting at base 1. Via the germline V gene, CDR1 is MGHRA and CDR2 YSYEKL. V has 5 bases trimmed and J has 2 bases trimmed; junction bases matching no gene number 11. TCRbeta CDR3 regions were amplified from genomic DNA by means of the immunoSEQ Assay, a bias-controlled multiplex PCR. Per the original workflow: Nucleated cell counts per sample were estimated from amplification of reference gene primers within the assay. To quantify the absolute abundance of each unique TCRbeta CDR3 rearrangement, sequence reads were collapsed and filtered. Productive Simpson clonality was computed per sample as the square root of Simpson's diversity index over productive rearrangements. As stored in TCRdb, this immuneACCESS dataset retains in-frame rearrangements with V and J assigned. A fraction of the clones does not appear; measured against another copy, unresolved V genes explain less than half of the discrepancy, and the remainder lacks a known reason. D and trimming were read from the DNA, whereas the V and J calls and clone size are those reported in that table. The table for this sample lists 150,000 to 200,000 clones; 75% to 90% of them were counted only once. 13% of the sample goes to the ten largest clones.

Study-level results and caveats: The amount of clinical and demographic metadata varied by source and participant and was provided uncurated.

The material sequenced was PBMCs or T cells enriched from blood (not recorded which). Recombination linked TRBV4-1 to TRBJ2-7, with TRBD2 matching 11 junction bases. This sequence was found in a woman aged 55 to 70 who had recovered from COVID-19. In nucleotides, the sequence is TGCGCCAGCAGCGCAAATCCCGGGACTAGCGGACCCTACGAGCAGTACTTC. It translates as CASSANPGTSGPYEQYF.